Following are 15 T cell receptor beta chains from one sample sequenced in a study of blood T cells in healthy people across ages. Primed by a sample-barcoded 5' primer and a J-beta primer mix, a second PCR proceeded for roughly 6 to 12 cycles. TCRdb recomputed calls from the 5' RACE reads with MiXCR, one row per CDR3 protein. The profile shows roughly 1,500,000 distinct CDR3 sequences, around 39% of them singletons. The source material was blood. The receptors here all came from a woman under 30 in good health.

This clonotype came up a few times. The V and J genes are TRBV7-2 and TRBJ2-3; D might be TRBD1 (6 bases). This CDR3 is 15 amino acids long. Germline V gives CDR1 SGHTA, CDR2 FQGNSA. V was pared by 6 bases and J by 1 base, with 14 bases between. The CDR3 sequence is CASSVTGLRTDTQYF. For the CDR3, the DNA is TGTGCCAGCAGTGTGACAGGCCTACGCACAGATACGCAGTATTTT.

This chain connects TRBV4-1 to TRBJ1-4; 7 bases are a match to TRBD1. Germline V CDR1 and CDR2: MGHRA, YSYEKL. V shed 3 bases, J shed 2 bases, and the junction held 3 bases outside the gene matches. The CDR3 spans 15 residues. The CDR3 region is CASSHPTGTNEKLFF. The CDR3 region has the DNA TGCGCCAGCAGCCACCCGACAGGGACTAATGAAAAACTGTTTTTT.

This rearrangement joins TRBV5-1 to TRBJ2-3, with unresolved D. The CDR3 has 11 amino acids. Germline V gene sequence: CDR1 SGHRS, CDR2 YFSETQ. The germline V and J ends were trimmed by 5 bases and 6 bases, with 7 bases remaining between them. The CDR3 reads CASRYGDTQYF. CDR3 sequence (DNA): TGCGCCAGCAGGTACGGGGATACGCAGTATTTT.

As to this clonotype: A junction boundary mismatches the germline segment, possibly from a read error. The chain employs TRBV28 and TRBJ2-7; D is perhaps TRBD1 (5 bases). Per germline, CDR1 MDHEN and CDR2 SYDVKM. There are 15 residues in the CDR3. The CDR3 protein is CVSSTQSGIHYEQYF. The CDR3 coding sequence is TGTGTCAGCAGCACCCAATCAGGGATCCACTACGAGCAGTACTTC.

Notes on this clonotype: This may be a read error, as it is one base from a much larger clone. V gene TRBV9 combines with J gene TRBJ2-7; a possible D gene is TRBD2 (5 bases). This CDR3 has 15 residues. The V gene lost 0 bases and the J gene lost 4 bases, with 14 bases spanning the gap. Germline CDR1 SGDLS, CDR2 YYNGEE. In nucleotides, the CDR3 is TGTGCCAGCAGCGTAGGGGAGCTTGAGCTTTACGAGCAGTACTTC. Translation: CASSVGELELYEQYF. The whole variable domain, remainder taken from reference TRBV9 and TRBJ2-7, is DSGVTQTPKHLITATGQRVTLRCSPRSGDLSVYWYQQSLDQGLQFLIQYYNGEERAKGNILERFSAQQFPDLHSELNLSSLELGDSALYFCASSVGELELYEQYFGPGTRLTVT.

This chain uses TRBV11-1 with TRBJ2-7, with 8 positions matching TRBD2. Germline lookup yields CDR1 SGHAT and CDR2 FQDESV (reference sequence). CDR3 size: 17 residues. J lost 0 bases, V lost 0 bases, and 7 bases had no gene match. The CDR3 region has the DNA TGTGCCAGCAGCTTAGCGCGGGGGGACTTAAGCTCCTACGAGCAGTACTTC. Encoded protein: CASSLARGDLSSYEQYF. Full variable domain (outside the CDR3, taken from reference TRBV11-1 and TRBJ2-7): EAEVAQSPRYKITEKSQAVAFWCDPISGHATLYWYRQILGQGPELLVQFQDESVVDDSQLPKDRFSAERLKGVDSTLKIQPAELGDSAMYLCASSLARGDLSSYEQYFGPGTRLTVT.

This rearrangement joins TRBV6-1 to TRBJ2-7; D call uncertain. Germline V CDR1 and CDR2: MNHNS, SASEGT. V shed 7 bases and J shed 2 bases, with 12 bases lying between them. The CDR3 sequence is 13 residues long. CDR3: CASNGRPTYEQYF. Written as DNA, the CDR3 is TGTGCCAGCAACGGACGGCCGACCTACGAGCAGTACTTC.

The CDR3 DNA is TGTGCCAGCAGTTTAGCCAGCGCGGGTGAGCAGTTCTTC. It translates to CASSLASAGEQFF. The V call is TRBV12-3 or TRBV12-4, the J call TRBJ2-1; possible D gene TRBD2, 5 bases. The CDR3 is made up of 13 amino acids. V was trimmed by 0 bases and J by 9 bases, leaving 9 bases between them.

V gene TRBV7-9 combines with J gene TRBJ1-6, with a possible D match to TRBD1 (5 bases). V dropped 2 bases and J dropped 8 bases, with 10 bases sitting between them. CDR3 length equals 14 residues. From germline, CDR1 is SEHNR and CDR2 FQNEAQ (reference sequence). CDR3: CASSLTRADSPLHF. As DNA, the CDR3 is TGTGCCAGCAGCTTAACCAGGGCTGATTCACCCCTCCACTTT.

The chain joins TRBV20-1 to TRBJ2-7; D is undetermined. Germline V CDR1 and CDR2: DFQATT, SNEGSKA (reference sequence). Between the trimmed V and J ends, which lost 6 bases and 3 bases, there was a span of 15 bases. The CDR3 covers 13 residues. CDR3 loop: CSALYQGLYEQYF. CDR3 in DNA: TGCAGTGCATTATACCAAGGCCTCTACGAGCAGTACTTC.

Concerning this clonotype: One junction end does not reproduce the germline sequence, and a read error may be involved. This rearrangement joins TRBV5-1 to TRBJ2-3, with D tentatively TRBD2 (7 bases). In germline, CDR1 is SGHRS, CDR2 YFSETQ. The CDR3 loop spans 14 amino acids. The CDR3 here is CANSDGGGTETQYF. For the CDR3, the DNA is TGCGCCAACAGCGACGGCGGGGGCACAGAGACGCAGTATTTT.

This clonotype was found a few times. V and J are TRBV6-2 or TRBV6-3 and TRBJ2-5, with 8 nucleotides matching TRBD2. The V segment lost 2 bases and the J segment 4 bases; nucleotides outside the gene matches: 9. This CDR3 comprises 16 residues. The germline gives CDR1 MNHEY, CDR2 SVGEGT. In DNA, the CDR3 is TGTGCCAGCAGTTACCTGTTAGCGGGGAATCGAGAGACCCAGTACTTC. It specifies CASSYLLAGNRETQYF.

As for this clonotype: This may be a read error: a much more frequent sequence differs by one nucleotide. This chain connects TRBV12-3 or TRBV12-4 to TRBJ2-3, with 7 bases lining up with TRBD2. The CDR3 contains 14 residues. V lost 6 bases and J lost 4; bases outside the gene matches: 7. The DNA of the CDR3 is TGTGCCAGCAGAAACGGCGGGAGCGCAGATACGCAGTATTTT. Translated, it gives CASRNGGSADTQYF.

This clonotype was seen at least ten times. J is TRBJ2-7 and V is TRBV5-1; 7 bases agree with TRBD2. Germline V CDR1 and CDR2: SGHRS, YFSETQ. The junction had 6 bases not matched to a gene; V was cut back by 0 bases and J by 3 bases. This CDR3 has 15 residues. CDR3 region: CASSLGIGLGYEQYF. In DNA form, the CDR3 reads TGCGCCAGCAGCTTGGGCATAGGACTAGGCTACGAGCAGTACTTC.

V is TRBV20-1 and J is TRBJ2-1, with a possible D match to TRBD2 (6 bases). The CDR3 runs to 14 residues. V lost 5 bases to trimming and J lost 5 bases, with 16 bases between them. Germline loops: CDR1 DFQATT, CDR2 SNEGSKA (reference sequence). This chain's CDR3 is CSAPQGGSNNEQFF. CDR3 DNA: TGCAGTGCTCCCCAAGGAGGGAGCAACAATGAGCAGTTCTTC.